The clone carrying this T cell receptor (beta chain) appeared many times. The data were obtained in a study of T-cell memory formation after mild COVID-19. There are 18 residues in the CDR3. V gave up 5 bases and J gave up 7 bases; unmatched junction bases: 13. Germline CDR1 reads SGHVS; CDR2 reads FQNEAQ. MiXCR was run by TCRdb on the 5' RACE reads, yielding one entry per CDR3 protein. The repertoire has a few hundred thousand distinct CDR3 sequences, more than 20% of them found once; the top ten carry around 12%. The sequenced material came from PBMCs or a T cell subset sorted from them (not recorded which). This receptor was obtained from an adult woman who had mild COVID-19 (a few samples of this study predate the infection). Cell type and time point are not known. The V and J genes are TRBV7-8 and TRBJ2-2; 13 positions agree with TRBD2. The chain's CDR3 is CASSPSGTSGTLVGELFF. In nucleotides, the CDR3 is TGTGCCAGCAGCCCCTCCGGGACTAGCGGGACCTTAGTCGGGGAGCTGTTTTTT.